A selection of T cell receptor beta chains follows, all from one sample in a study of shared clonotypes between healthy human individuals. TCRdb's table, derived via immunoSEQ multiplex PCR, lists solely in-frame clones and lacks some. The sample has 1.5 million to 2.5 million clones, less than 95% seen once; the top ten hold 0.9% to 1.5%. The specimen sequenced was naive CD8+ T cells sorted from blood. Receptors originate from a man younger than 30 in good health. Each CDR3 is given with its conserved first and last residue. Each record gives: V gene, D gene, J gene, clone size, CDR3 length, CDR3 protein, CDR3 DNA. A D gene is named only where the DNA matches it firmly. A row's size may be missing; if present it is once, few, many or a size class.

V: TRBV19; D: TRBD1; J: TRBJ2-7; size: once; length: 15; CDR3: CASSADWTGAYEQYF; DNA: TGTGCCAGTAGTGCCGACTGGACAGGGGCCTACGAGCAGTACTTC
V: TRBV27; D: TRBD1; J: TRBJ2-7; size: NA; length: 15; CDR3: CASSLLGTGRDEQYF; DNA: TGTGCCAGCAGTTTACTAGGGACAGGGAGGGACGAGCAGTACTTC
V: TRBV5-5; D: NA; J: TRBJ1-1; size: NA; length: 16; CDR3: CASSLVGGTLNTEAFF; DNA: TGTGCCAGCAGCTTGGTGGGAGGGACTCTAAACACTGAAGCTTTCTTT
V: TRBV20-1; D: NA; J: TRBJ2-5; size: NA; length: 10; CDR3: CSTRRETQYF; DNA: TGCAGTACCCGTAGAGAGACCCAGTACTTC
V: TRBV19; D: TRBD2; J: TRBJ2-7; size: NA; length: 13; CDR3: CASSMLAGYEQYF; DNA: TGTGCCAGTAGTATGCTAGCGGGCTACGAGCAGTACTTC
V: TRBV13; D: TRBD2; J: TRBJ2-3; size: NA; length: 16; CDR3: CASSLVAGGVTDTQYF; DNA: TGTGCCAGCAGCTTGGTAGCGGGGGGCGTCACAGATACGCAGTATTTT
V: TRBV13; D: TRBD1; J: TRBJ2-3; size: NA; length: 17; CDR3: CASTLGGRGTGTDTQYF; DNA: TGTGCCAGCACCCTAGGGGGCAGGGGCACTGGTACAGATACGCAGTATTTT
V: TRBV29-1; D: NA; J: TRBJ2-7; size: NA; length: 13; CDR3: CSVGFGSGYEQYF; DNA: TGCAGCGTTGGGTTCGGGTCCGGCTACGAGCAGTACTTC
V: TRBV29-1; D: NA; J: TRBJ2-2; size: NA; length: 16; CDR3: CSVELLGRENTGELFF; DNA: TGCAGCGTTGAGTTGCTGGGACGGGAGAACACCGGGGAGCTGTTTTTT
V: TRBV5-1; D: NA; J: TRBJ2-5; size: NA; length: 14; CDR3: CASSETRAIETQYF; DNA: TGCGCCAGCAGCGAAACGCGGGCCATAGAGACCCAGTACTTC
V: TRBV7-9; D: NA; J: TRBJ1-1; size: NA; length: 14; CDR3: CASSLGWGNTEAFF; DNA: TGTGCCAGCAGCTTGGGGTGGGGTAACACTGAAGCTTTCTTT
V: TRBV15; D: NA; J: TRBJ2-7; size: NA; length: 14; CDR3: CATSNAESSYEQYF; DNA: TGTGCCACCAGCAACGCGGAGAGCTCCTACGAGCAGTACTTC
V: TRBV4-2; D: NA; J: TRBJ2-3; size: NA; length: 15; CDR3: CASSLGEGRTDTQYF; DNA: TGTGCCAGCAGCCTGGGAGAGGGGCGCACAGATACGCAGTATTTT
V: TRBV28; D: TRBD2; J: TRBJ2-5; size: once; length: 15; CDR3: CASTSGGHTQETQYF; DNA: TGTGCCAGCACTAGCGGGGGTCATACCCAAGAGACCCAGTACTTC
V: TRBV6-6; D: NA; J: TRBJ2-1; size: NA; length: 13; CDR3: CASSYSYYNEQFF; DNA: TGTGCCAGCAGTTACTCATACTACAATGAGCAGTTCTTC
V: TRBV7-9; D: NA; J: TRBJ2-2; size: NA; length: 18; CDR3: CASSLGDARRAVVGELFF; DNA: TGTGCCAGCAGCTTGGGGGATGCGAGGAGGGCCGTGGTCGGGGAGCTGTTTTTT
V: TRBV13; D: TRBD1; J: TRBJ1-4; size: NA; length: 15; CDR3: CASSFEGAVGEKLFF; DNA: TGTGCCAGCAGCTTCGAGGGGGCGGTGGGTGAAAAACTGTTTTTT
V: TRBV5-4; D: TRBD1; J: TRBJ2-7; size: NA; length: 14; CDR3: CASSSGQGLYEQYF; DNA: TGTGCCAGCAGCTCCGGACAGGGGCTCTACGAGCAGTACTTC